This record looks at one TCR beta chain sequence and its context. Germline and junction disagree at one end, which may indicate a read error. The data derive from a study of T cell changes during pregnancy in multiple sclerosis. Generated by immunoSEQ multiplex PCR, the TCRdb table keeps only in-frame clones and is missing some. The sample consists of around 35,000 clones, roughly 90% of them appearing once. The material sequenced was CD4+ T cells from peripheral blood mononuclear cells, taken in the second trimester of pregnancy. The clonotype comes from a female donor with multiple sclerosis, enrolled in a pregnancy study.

This chain's CDR3 is CASSEVTSGGYSEQFF. The DNA of the CDR3 is TGTGCCAGCAGCGAGGTAACTAGCGGGGGGTACAGTGAGCAGTTCTTC. The chain is built from TRBV9 and TRBJ2-1, with 12 bases fitting TRBD2. The CDR3 is made up of 16 amino acids. Germline lookup yields CDR1 SGDLS and CDR2 YYNGEE.